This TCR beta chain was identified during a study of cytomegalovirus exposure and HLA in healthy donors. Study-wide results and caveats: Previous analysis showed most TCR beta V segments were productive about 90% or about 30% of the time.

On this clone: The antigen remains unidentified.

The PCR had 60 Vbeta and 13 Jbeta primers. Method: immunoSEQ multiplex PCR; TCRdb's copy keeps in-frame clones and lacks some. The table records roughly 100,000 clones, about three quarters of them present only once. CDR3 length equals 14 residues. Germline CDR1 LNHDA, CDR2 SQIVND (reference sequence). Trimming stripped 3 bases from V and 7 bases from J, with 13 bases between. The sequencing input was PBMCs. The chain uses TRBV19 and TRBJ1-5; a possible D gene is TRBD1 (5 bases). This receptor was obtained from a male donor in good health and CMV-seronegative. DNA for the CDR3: TGTGCCAGTAGTATGCCAGGGTTAGTACAGCCCCAGCATTTT. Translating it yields CASSMPGLVQPQHF.